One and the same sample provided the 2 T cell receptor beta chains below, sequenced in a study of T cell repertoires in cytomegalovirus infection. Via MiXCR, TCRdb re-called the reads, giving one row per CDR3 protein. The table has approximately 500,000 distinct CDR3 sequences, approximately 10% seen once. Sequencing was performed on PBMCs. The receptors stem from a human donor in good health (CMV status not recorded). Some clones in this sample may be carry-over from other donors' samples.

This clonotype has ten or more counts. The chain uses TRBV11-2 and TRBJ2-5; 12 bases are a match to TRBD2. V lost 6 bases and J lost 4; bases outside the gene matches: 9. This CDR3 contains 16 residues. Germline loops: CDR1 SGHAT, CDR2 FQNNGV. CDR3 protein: CASSATRLAGVETQYF. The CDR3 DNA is TGTGCCAGCAGTGCAACAAGACTAGCGGGGGTAGAGACCCAGTACTTC.

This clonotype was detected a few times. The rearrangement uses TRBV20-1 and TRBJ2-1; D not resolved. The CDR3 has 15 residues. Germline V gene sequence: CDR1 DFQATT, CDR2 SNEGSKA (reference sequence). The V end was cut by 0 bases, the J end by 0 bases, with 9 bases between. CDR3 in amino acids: CSARDTRSSYNEQFF. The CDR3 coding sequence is TGCAGTGCTAGAGATACTCGGAGCTCCTACAATGAGCAGTTCTTC.